The rows below give T cell receptor beta chains drawn from one sample of a study of Ad26.COV2.S vaccination and SARS-CoV-2 variants. The assay was immunoSEQ multiplex PCR, and TCRdb's table has in-frame clones only and misses some. Among 350,000 to 400,000 clones listed, about 88% were seen once. This specimen was peripheral blood, taken in a trial of Ad26.COV2.S vaccine versus placebo. The receptors originated from a person between 18 and 65 years old who received the Ad26.COV2.S COVID-19 vaccine or a placebo. Each CDR3 is given with its conserved first and last residue. D genes are given only for firm matches.

TRBD2	TRBV5-1	TRBJ2-5	CASTLAGVAEETQYF	TGCGCCAGCACCTTAGCGGGGGTAGCTGAGGAGACCCAGTACTTC
NA	TRBV6-5	TRBJ2-1	CASSYSRADGNNEQFF	TGTGCCAGCAGTTACTCGAGGGCTGACGGAAACAATGAGCAGTTCTTC
NA	TRBV21-1	TRBJ2-2	CASSTPEPSGVAGELFF	TGTGCCAGCAGCACTCCGGAACCGAGCGGGGTTGCCGGGGAGCTGTTTTTT
NA	TRBV12-3/TRBV12-4	TRBJ1-5	CASSLIGGQPQHF	TGTGCCAGCAGTTTGATCGGGGGACAGCCCCAGCATTTT
TRBD1	TRBV5-1	TRBJ1-4	CASSLGQGDEKLFF	TGCGCCAGCAGCTTGGGTCAGGGGGACGAAAAACTGTTTTTT
NA	TRBV7-6	TRBJ2-3	CASSFELTDTQYF	TGTGCCAGCAGCTTTGAGCTCACAGATACGCAGTATTTT
NA	TRBV3-1/TRBV3-2	TRBJ2-1	CASSQDKGDEQFF	TGTGCCAGCAGCCAAGACAAAGGGGATGAGCAGTTCTTC
TRBD1	TRBV19	TRBJ1-1	CASTKTGMNTEAFF	TGTGCCAGTACCAAGACAGGGATGAACACTGAAGCTTTCTTT
TRBD2	TRBV27	TRBJ2-1	CASLRLTSGGVNEQFF	TGTGCCAGCCTTCGCCTGACTAGCGGGGGGGTAAATGAGCAGTTCTTC
NA	TRBV19	TRBJ1-3	CASSLRALSGGNTIYF	TGTGCCAGTAGTCTCCGGGCTCTCTCTGGAGGAAACACCATATATTTT
TRBD2	TRBV25-1	TRBJ2-3	CASSTRTSGGTDTQYF	TGTGCCAGCAGTACGCGGACTAGCGGGGGCACAGATACGCAGTATTTT
NA	TRBV4-1	TRBJ1-2	CASSQAATGSYGYTF	TGCGCCAGCAGCCAAGCCGCAACGGGAAGCTATGGCTACACCTTC
TRBD1	TRBV11-2	TRBJ1-5	CASSATGGVQPQHF	TGTGCCAGCAGCGCAACAGGGGGCGTTCAGCCCCAGCATTTT